This T cell receptor beta chain was sequenced in a study of blood T cell repertoires in COVID-19. At the level of the study: Acute and convalescent COVID-19 specimens originated in the United States, Italy and Spain. PBMCs, B-cell-depleted T cells, or T cells provided the cDNA or gDNA that made up the material.

In the original processing: Reference gene primer amplification gave estimated nucleated cell counts. Only in-frame clones appear in the TCRdb table, and some are missing; sequencing was by immunoSEQ multiplex PCR. Clonal size and the V and J genes are those of that table, whereas D and trimming came from the DNA. Of around 200,000 clones in the sample, roughly nine tenths are singletons; the top ten hold around 0.72%. CDR3 length equals 13 residues. With V trimmed by 6 bases and J by 2 bases, 2 bases remained unmatched. The V gene's germline CDR1 is MDHEN and CDR2 SYDVKM. This clone was seen just once.

The clonotype originates from a man aged 35-49 years with acute or convalescent COVID-19. The sequenced sample was peripheral blood. The chain couples TRBV28 to TRBJ1-2, with 8 bases lining up with TRBD1. The DNA of the CDR3 is TGTGCCAGCAGACGGGACAGGAACTATGGCTACACCTTC. Its protein product is CASRRDRNYGYTF.